The 32 T cell receptor beta chains below come from one sample, sequenced in a study of blood T cell repertoires in COVID-19. TCRdb keeps only in-frame clones here, not all; method: immunoSEQ multiplex PCR. This sample has a few hundred thousand clones; around 92% occur once, and the top ten carry less than 3.5%. Sequencing was done on a sample of peripheral blood. The receptors stem from a woman in her twenties or thirties with COVID-19, enrolled during active disease.

The chain couples TRBV6-5 to TRBJ1-5, with TRBD1 as a possible D gene (6 bases). Trimming took off 4 bases at V and 3 bases at J, with 13 bases between the two ends. The CDR3 covers 15 residues. The germline gives CDR1 MNHEY, CDR2 SVGAGI. CDR3 amino acids: CASSSGVVNNQPQHF. The DNA of the CDR3 is TGTGCCAGCAGTTCAGGGGTGGTCAACAATCAGCCCCAGCATTTT.

This sequence joins TRBV10-2 and TRBJ1-1, with 10 nucleotides matching TRBD1. This CDR3 is 15 amino acids long. Per germline, CDR1 WSHSY and CDR2 SAAADI. Germline trimming cut 7 bases from V and 3 bases from J; bases unmatched to any gene: 8. The chain's CDR3 is CASNDRGRRYTEAFF. CDR3 in DNA: TGCGCCAGCAATGACAGGGGGCGCCGATACACTGAAGCTTTCTTT.

The chain has TRBV29-1 and TRBJ1-1; no clear D. Deletions cut 4 bases from V and 0 bases from J, with 6 bases between. The CDR3 consists of 12 residues. Per the germline V gene, CDR1 is SQVTM and CDR2 is ANQGSEA. The CDR3 region is CSVGPLNTEAFF. DNA for the CDR3: TGCAGCGTTGGGCCCCTGAACACTGAAGCTTTCTTT.

The rearrangement uses TRBV19 and TRBJ2-3; perhaps TRBD2 as D (7 bases). Per germline, CDR1 LNHDA and CDR2 SQIVND (reference sequence). Trimming cost V 11 bases and J 8 bases, with 14 bases left between them. The CDR3 totals 11 residues. For the CDR3, the DNA is TGTGCCGTGGGGGCGGGAGTTACGCAGTATTTT. Its protein is CAVGAGVTQYF.

The chain employs TRBV5-1 and TRBJ2-5, with D possibly TRBD2 on 5 matching bases. V was clipped by 4 bases and J by 4 bases, with 23 bases between them. CDR1 and CDR2 (germline): SGHRS, YFSETQ. The CDR3 is 17 amino acids. The CDR3 sequence is CASSPSSLLGGGETQYF. CDR3 DNA: TGCGCCAGCAGCCCTTCCTCCTTATTAGGAGGAGGAGAGACCCAGTACTTC.

The table lists this clone with a count of one. The J gene is TRBJ1-6, the V gene TRBV10-3, with D possibly TRBD1 on 6 matching bases. Trimming removed 3 bases at V and 2 bases at J, with 8 bases between. The CDR3 extends over 15 amino acids. The V gene's germline CDR1 is ENHRY and CDR2 SYGVKD. The DNA of the CDR3 is TGTGCCATCAGTGACCGGGACACCTATAATTCACCCCTCCACTTT. It encodes CAISDRDTYNSPLHF.

The chain uses TRBV7-2 and TRBJ2-1, with 7 bases lining up with TRBD2. The ends lost 5 bases at V and 5 bases at J; junction bases unmatched: 12. The germline gives CDR1 SGHTA, CDR2 FQGNSA. The CDR3 contains 16 residues. The CDR3 nucleotides are TGTGCCAGCAGCCCCCTTGGGGGGGGGTCCCACAATGAGCAGTTCTTC. Its translation: CASSPLGGGSHNEQFF.

The J gene is TRBJ1-2, the V gene TRBV4-2; D is unclear. Germline V CDR1 and CDR2: LGHNA, YNFKEQ. V was shortened by 3 bases and J by 6 bases, with 14 bases between the two germline ends. The CDR3 length is 14 residues. CDR3 sequence reads: CASSQAGYWDGYTF. The CDR3, as DNA: TGTGCCAGCAGCCAGGCAGGATATTGGGATGGCTACACCTTC.

The J gene is TRBJ2-1, the V gene TRBV28, with D perhaps TRBD2 (5 bases). CDR3 length: 15 amino acids. CDR1 is MDHEN, CDR2 SYDVKM, per germline. Trimming cost V 5 bases and J 2 bases, with 13 bases left between them. This CDR3 reads CASSPVGGPYNEQFF. CDR3 coding DNA: TGTGCCAGCAGTCCAGTAGGCGGGCCCTACAATGAGCAGTTCTTC.

This rearrangement joins TRBV6-2 or TRBV6-3 to TRBJ2-5; a possible D gene is TRBD1 (5 bases). The CDR3 is made up of 14 amino acids. In germline, CDR1 is MNHEY, CDR2 SVGEGT. Trimming shortened V by 1 base and J by 5 bases, and 11 bases separated the two germline ends. This CDR3 reads CASSYWGSEETQYF. The CDR3 region has the DNA TGTGCCAGCAGTTACTGGGGCAGTGAGGAGACCCAGTACTTC.

J is TRBJ2-3 and V is TRBV7-9, with D possibly TRBD2 on 6 matching bases. Germline-derived CDR1 and CDR2 are SEHNR and FQNEAQ (reference sequence). V gave up 5 bases and J gave up 0 bases, with 9 bases separating them. This CDR3 region has 14 residues. CDR3 in DNA: TGTGCCAGCAGCCCAAGCGGGAGCACAGATACGCAGTATTTT. Translation: CASSPSGSTDTQYF.

This chain uses TRBV6-1 with TRBJ1-1; maybe TRBD1 (6 bases). The CDR3 contains 14 residues. V lost 2 bases to trimming and J lost 4 bases, with 11 bases between them. CDR1 and CDR2 (germline): MNHNS, SASEGT. CDR3 in DNA: TGTGCCAGCAGTGAACGAAGGACAGCCACTGAAGCTTTCTTT. Translating gives CASSERRTATEAFF.

The rearrangement uses TRBV7-2 and TRBJ2-1; D is undetermined. Trimming pared 5 bases from V and 5 bases from J, leaving 7 bases between. This CDR3 contains 12 residues. Germline CDR1 and CDR2: SGHTA and FQGNSA. In DNA, the CDR3 is TGTGCCAGCAGCCGAGCCCACAATGAGCAGTTCTTC. Amino acids: CASSRAHNEQFF.

This clone has a single count. This chain connects TRBV3-1 (or the pseudogene TRBV3-2) to TRBJ1-6; 8 bases agree with TRBD1. Losses at the gene ends were 3 bases for V and 4 bases for J; bases not matched to a gene: 5. This CDR3 comprises 16 residues. Germline lookup yields CDR1 LGHDT and CDR2 YNNKEL (reference sequence). Here the CDR3 reads CASSQLDRVYNSPLHF. The CDR3 coding sequence is TGTGCCAGCAGCCAGCTGGACAGGGTTTATAATTCACCCCTCCACTTT.

The gene calls are TRBV19 and TRBJ2-1; TRBD2 agrees at 10 bases. V shed 5 bases, J shed 5 bases, and the junction held 9 bases outside the gene matches. The CDR3 consists of 16 residues. Germline assignment: CDR1 LNHDA and CDR2 SQIVND (reference sequence). The CDR3 DNA follows: TGTGCCAGTAGTCGTTTACTAGCGGGGACCAACAATGAGCAGTTCTTC. Translating gives CASSRLLAGTNNEQFF. Together with reference TRBV19 and TRBJ2-1, the CDR3 gives the full variable domain: DGGITQSPKYLFRKEGQNVTLSCEQNLNHDAMYWYRQDPGQGLRLIYYSQIVNDFQKGDIAEGYSVSREKKESFPLTVTSAQKNPTAFYLCASSRLLAGTNNEQFFGPGTRLTVL.

Comment on this clone: A read error is possible here, since a much larger clone lies one base away. For the CDR3, the DNA is TGTGCCAGCAGTTACCCAGACTACGAGCAGTACTTC. Amino acids: CASSYPDYEQYF. V usage is TRBV6-5 and J usage is TRBJ2-7, with D unresolved. Germline CDR1 reads MNHEY; CDR2 reads SVGAGI. The V gene lost 2 bases and the J gene lost 3 bases, with 5 bases spanning the gap. This CDR3 is built from 12 residues.

The V call is TRBV7-8, the J call TRBJ1-2, with 8 bases matching TRBD1. With V trimmed by 2 bases and J by 8 bases, 10 bases remained unmatched. Germline values: CDR1 SGHVS, CDR2 FQNEAQ. The CDR3 has 15 amino acids. Here the CDR3 DNA reads TGTGCCAGCAGCTTAACGGACAGGGACGTACAGGGCTACACCTTC. As protein: CASSLTDRDVQGYTF. The variable domain in full, completed from reference TRBV7-8 and TRBJ1-2, reads GAGVSQSPRYKVAKRGQDVALRCDPISGHVSLFWYQQALGQGPEFLTYFQNEAQLDKSGLPSDRFFAERPEGSVSTLKIQRTQQEDSAVYLCASSLTDRDVQGYTFGSGTRLTVV.

This clone has only a few counts. At the DNA level, this CDR3 is encoded by other sequences in the same sample as well. V gene TRBV3-1 (or the pseudogene TRBV3-2) combines with J gene TRBJ1-5; 7 nucleotides match TRBD1. The CDR3 covers 15 residues. Per germline, CDR1 LGHDT and CDR2 YNNKEL (reference sequence). The V gene end was trimmed by 2 bases and the J gene end by 0 bases; junction bases not matched to a gene: 1. DNA of the CDR3: TGTGCCAGCAGCCAAACAGGGGATAGCAATCAGCCCCAGCATTTT. It encodes CASSQTGDSNQPQHF.

The rearrangement links TRBV13 to TRBJ2-3, with TRBD2 matching over 15 bases. Unmatched junction bases numbered 10, after V lost 4 bases and J lost 5 bases. This CDR3 comprises 18 residues. The germline V gene has CDR1 PRHDT and CDR2 FYEKMQ (reference sequence). This CDR3 reads CASSSGTSGGMAIDTQYF. Here the CDR3 DNA reads TGTGCCAGCAGCTCCGGGACTAGCGGGGGGATGGCAATAGATACGCAGTATTTT.

The chain uses TRBV6-4 and TRBJ2-1; weak D call: TRBD2 (6 bases). Germline CDR1 MRHNA, CDR2 SNTAGT. Trimming pared 4 bases from V and 7 bases from J, leaving 17 bases between. The CDR3 is 15 residues long. The CDR3 nucleotides read TGTGCCAGCAGTGCCTCTATGGGTGGAGGGAATGAGCAGTTCTTC. This codes for CASSASMGGGNEQFF.

This chain uses TRBV5-1 with TRBJ1-2, with D possibly matching TRBD1 (5 bases). The CDR3 contains 16 residues. Germline V lookup: CDR1 SGHRS, CDR2 YFSETQ. The V and J ends lost 0 bases and 5 bases respectively, with 17 bases between them. CDR3 nucleotide sequence: TGCGCCAGCAGCTTGGCGACCTCGGGGGGAACGTATGGCTACACCTTC. Its protein product is CASSLATSGGTYGYTF.

About this clone: Different DNA sequences within this sample yield the same CDR3. The CDR3 DNA is TGTGCCAGCTCACCACCGACAGGGAACGGCTACACCTTC. Amino acid sequence: CASSPPTGNGYTF. The chain has TRBV18 and TRBJ1-2; TRBD1 matches 7 bases. V dropped 0 bases and J dropped 8; count of bases not matched to a gene: 3. The CDR3 totals 13 residues. Germline lookup yields CDR1 KGHSH and CDR2 LQKENI.

J is TRBJ2-7 and V is TRBV19, with D possibly TRBD2 on 6 matching bases. From germline, CDR1 is LNHDA and CDR2 SQIVND (reference sequence). The length of the CDR3 is 16 residues. Trimming removed 3 bases from V and 1 base from J, with 16 bases in between. CDR3 sequence (DNA): TGTGCCAGTAGTATTAGTAGCGGAGCCCTTTCCTACGAGCAGTACGTC. Encoded protein: CASSISSGALSYEQYV.

This sequence joins TRBV9 and TRBJ2-3; D may be TRBD2 (6 bases). Trimming pared 0 bases from V and 0 bases from J, leaving 8 bases between. CDR1 SGDLS and CDR2 YYNGEE come from the germline V gene. The CDR3 spans 15 residues. The CDR3 loop reads CASSVAEGSTDTQYF. The CDR3 DNA follows: TGTGCCAGCAGCGTAGCGGAGGGCAGCACAGATACGCAGTATTTT.

The chain uses TRBV5-6 and TRBJ1-2; 9 bases line up with TRBD1. The germline CDR1 and CDR2 sequences are SGHDT and YYEEEE. The CDR3 covers 17 residues. The V and J ends lost 0 bases and 7 bases, in that order; junction bases with no gene match: 13. CDR3 nucleotides: TGTGCCAGCAGCTTGGCCGGGACAGGGCACCCCATTAGTGGCTACACCTTC. Translation: CASSLAGTGHPISGYTF. The full variable domain, in which reference TRBV5-6 and TRBJ1-2 provide the parts outside the CDR3, is DAGVTQSPTHLIKTRGQQVTLRCSPKSGHDTVSWYQQALGQGPQFIFQYYEEEERQRGNFPDRFSGHQFPNYSSELNVNALLLGDSALYLCASSLAGTGHPISGYTFGSGTRLTVV.

This chain links TRBV9 with TRBJ2-7; TRBD1 might be the D (7 bases). This CDR3 spans 17 amino acids. With 4 bases removed from V and 1 base from J, the gap between germline ends came to 21 bases. Germline V gene lookup returns CDR1 SGDLS and CDR2 YYNGEE. The CDR3 here is CASSPQGGRDFSYEQYF. The CDR3 DNA is TGTGCCAGCAGCCCCCAGGGGGGCAGGGATTTTTCCTACGAGCAGTACTTC.

The chain couples TRBV19 to TRBJ1-1; TRBD1 aligns across 11 bases. The V and J ends lost 1 base and 3 bases, in that order; junction bases with no gene match: 1. The germline gives CDR1 LNHDA, CDR2 SQIVND (reference sequence). The length of the CDR3 is 15 residues. The CDR3: CASSIGTGGYTEAFF. As DNA, the CDR3 is TGTGCCAGTAGTATAGGGACAGGGGGCTACACTGAAGCTTTCTTT. Based on the CDR3 plus reference TRBV19 and TRBJ1-1, the full variable domain is DGGITQSPKYLFRKEGQNVTLSCEQNLNHDAMYWYRQDPGQGLRLIYYSQIVNDFQKGDIAEGYSVSREKKESFPLTVTSAQKNPTAFYLCASSIGTGGYTEAFFGQGTRLTVV.

The rearrangement uses TRBV5-1 and TRBJ2-1, with a weak D call TRBD2 (6 bases). Germline V gene data show CDR1 as SGHRS and CDR2 as YFSETQ. Deletions cut 0 bases from V and 4 bases from J, with 14 bases between. The CDR3 is made up of 16 amino acids. CDR3 sequence reads: CASSLGSGNTYNEQFF. Here the CDR3 DNA reads TGCGCCAGCAGCTTGGGTAGCGGAAACACTTACAATGAGCAGTTCTTC.

The CDR3 loop is CASSSDGEGPQHF. The CDR3 DNA is TGTGCCAGCAGTTCTGACGGGGAAGGGCCCCAGCATTTT. The V call is TRBV5-8, the J call TRBJ1-5; D unclear. The CDR3 extends over 13 amino acids. V lost 5 bases and J 9 bases, leaving 15 bases between the germline ends. Germline V gives CDR1 SGHTS, CDR2 YDEGEE. Full variable domain (rest looked up from reference TRBV5-8 and TRBJ1-5): EAGVTQSPTHLIKTRGQQATLRCSPISGHTSVYWYQQALGLGLQFLLWYDEGEERNRGNFPPRFSGRQFPNYSSELNVNALELEDSALYLCASSSDGEGPQHFGDGTRLSIL.

The chain carries TRBV6-5 and TRBJ2-7; perhaps TRBD2 as D (6 bases). Germline lookup yields CDR1 MNHEY and CDR2 SVGAGI. With 2 bases removed from V and 8 bases from J, the gap between germline ends came to 13 bases. CDR3 length: 13 residues. The CDR3 loop reads CASSYEGRGQQYF. CDR3 nucleotides: TGTGCCAGCAGTTACGAGGGGCGGGGTCAGCAGTACTTC.

The rearrangement joins TRBV4-3 to TRBJ1-3; D is possibly TRBD1 (5 bases). This CDR3 is built from 17 residues. CDR1 and CDR2 from the germline V gene are LGHNA and YSLEER. Trimming took 0 bases from V and 0 from J, leaving 12 bases between them. The CDR3 nucleotides read TGCGCCAGCAGCCAAGACGCGACAGCGTTCTCTGGAAACACCATATATTTT. Residues: CASSQDATAFSGNTIYF.

The J gene is TRBJ2-1, the V gene TRBV7-8, with D possibly matching TRBD2 (6 bases). This CDR3 is 15 amino acids long. Trimming stripped 2 bases from V and 4 bases from J, with 12 bases between. Germline loops: CDR1 SGHVS, CDR2 FQNEAQ. CDR3 region: CASSLQTGEYNEQFF. The CDR3 bases are TGTGCCAGCAGCTTACAGACGGGAGAATACAATGAGCAGTTCTTC.